The 10 T cell receptor beta chains presented below share a single source sample, sequenced in a study of OX40 agonist ivuxolimab in advanced cancers. The table came from immunoSEQ multiplex PCR; TCRdb's copy has only in-frame clones and leaves some out. The data contain 98,000 or so clones, more than 85% of them singletons. The source was CD4+ or CD8+ T cells sorted from blood, collected in a trial of the OX40 agonist ivuxolimab. These receptors were taken from an adult with an advanced solid tumor such as melanoma, head and neck, liver or kidney cancer.

CDR3 DNA sequence: TGTGCCAGCAGCTCCAGGGTCCCCTACGAGCAGTACTTC. This translates into CASSSRVPYEQYF. The chain couples TRBV7-2 to TRBJ2-7; D may be TRBD1 (5 bases). Germline CDR1 reads SGHTA; CDR2 reads FQGNSA. The V end was cut by 4 bases, the J end by 2 bases, with 9 bases between. This CDR3 region has 13 residues.

The chain links TRBV30 to TRBJ2-5; unclear D gene. The V end lost 3 bases, the J end lost 5 bases, and 19 bases lay between the germline ends. The CDR3 is 15 residues long. Germline V gene lookup returns CDR1 GTSNPN and CDR2 SVGIG (reference sequence). The DNA of the CDR3 is TGTGCCTGGAGACGTGTGGGGTTACGTTCGGAGACCCAGTACTTC. This encodes CAWRRVGLRSETQYF. The full variable domain, in which reference TRBV30 and TRBJ2-5 provide the parts outside the CDR3, is SQTIHQWPATLVQPVGSPLSLECTVEGTSNPNLYWYRQAAGRGLQLLFYSVGIGQISSEVPQNLSASRPQDRQFILSSKKLLLSDSGFYLCAWRRVGLRSETQYFGPGTRLLVL.

The gene calls are TRBV29-1 and TRBJ1-1, with a possible D match to TRBD1 (6 bases). Trimming cost V 0 bases and J 4 bases, with 18 bases left between them. The CDR3 sequence is 16 residues long. Germline CDR1 is SQVTM and CDR2 is ANQGSEA. The CDR3 DNA sequence: TGCAGCGTTGAAGATCGGCGGGGGCCAGTGGGCACTGAAGCTTTCTTT. The encoded protein is CSVEDRRGPVGTEAFF.

This clone appeared a few times. The V call is TRBV7-2, the J call TRBJ1-2; 9 positions match TRBD1. This CDR3 has 16 amino acids. The germline gives CDR1 SGHTA, CDR2 FQGNSA. With V trimmed by 1 base and J by 7 bases, 10 bases remained unmatched. CDR3 loop: CASSLGLRGTGTGYTF. As DNA, the CDR3 is TGTGCCAGCAGCTTAGGTCTCCGTGGGACAGGGACTGGCTACACCTTC.

This clone has just one count. The chain carries TRBV7-2 and TRBJ2-3, with D hard to call. The germline V gene encodes CDR1 SGHTA and CDR2 FQGNSA. V was clipped by 2 bases and J by 0 bases, with 9 bases between them. The CDR3 runs 15 residues. CDR3 DNA sequence: TGTGCCAGCAGCTTAAATGGACGGAGCACAGATACGCAGTATTTT. This encodes CASSLNGRSTDTQYF.

The rearrangement links TRBV7-2 to TRBJ1-2; no definite D call. In germline, CDR1 is SGHTA, CDR2 FQGNSA. V was shortened by 2 bases and J by 8 bases, with 12 bases between the two germline ends. CDR3 length equals 13 residues. CDR3 sequence: CASSLREPSGYTF. Written as DNA, the CDR3 is TGTGCCAGCAGCTTAAGAGAGCCGTCCGGCTACACCTTC.

The rearrangement links TRBV30 to TRBJ2-2, with D perhaps TRBD1 (6 bases). CDR1 is GTSNPN and CDR2 is SVGIG in the germline V gene (reference sequence). The CDR3 contains 14 residues. V dropped 0 bases and J dropped 5 bases, with 10 bases sitting between them. CDR3 coding DNA: TGTGCCTGGAGTGTACTGCAGGGGACCGGGGAGCTGTTTTTT. Amino acids: CAWSVLQGTGELFF.

The chain joins TRBV5-4 to TRBJ1-1; no firm D call. CDR3 length: 12 amino acids. Trimming stripped 4 bases from V and 10 bases from J, with 14 bases between. Germline assignment: CDR1 SGHNT and CDR2 YYREEE (reference sequence). The CDR3 sequence: CASSPTGRGAFF. The CDR3 region has the DNA TGTGCCAGCAGCCCCACCGGGAGAGGAGCTTTCTTT. Drawing the rest from reference TRBV5-4 and TRBJ1-1, the complete variable domain is ETGVTQSPTHLIKTRGQQVTLRCSSQSGHNTVSWYQQALGQGPQFIFQYYREEENGRGNFPPRFSGLQFPNYSSELNVNALELDDSALYLCASSPTGRGAFFGQGTRLTVV.

The rearrangement joins TRBV11-1 to TRBJ2-7, with 13 positions matching TRBD2. The CDR3 length is 15 residues. The V and J ends lost 4 bases and 3 bases, in that order; junction bases with no gene match: 3. Germline-derived CDR1 and CDR2 are SGHAT and FQDESV (reference sequence). CDR3 protein: CASSSGLAGVYEQYF. CDR3 nucleotide sequence: TGTGCCAGCAGCTCCGGACTAGCGGGGGTCTACGAGCAGTACTTC.

The chain links TRBV18 to TRBJ2-1; D gene ambiguous. Germline loops: CDR1 KGHSH, CDR2 LQKENI. CDR3 length: 12 amino acids. V was clipped by 3 bases and J by 10 bases, with 10 bases between them. The CDR3 spells CASSPPLTEQFF. The CDR3, as DNA: TGTGCCAGCTCACCCCCTCTGACAGAGCAGTTCTTC. The variable domain in full, completed from reference TRBV18 and TRBJ2-1, reads NAGVMQNPRHLVRRRGQEARLRCSPMKGHSHVYWYRQLPEEGLKFMVYLQKENIIDESGMPKERFSAEFPKEGPSILRIQQVVRGDSAAYFCASSPPLTEQFFGPGTRLTVL.